The 21 T cell receptor beta chains listed next were all sequenced from one sample in a study of T cell responses to AZD1222 COVID-19 vaccine. Generated by immunoSEQ multiplex PCR, the TCRdb table keeps only in-frame clones and is missing some. The sample carries approximately 150,000 clones, approximately 91% recorded once. Sequenced here: peripheral blood, sampled 28 days after the second dose of the MenACWY control vaccine. The receptors were sampled from an adult who received the MenACWY meningococcal vaccine as a control.

The sample holds a few counts of this clone. V usage is TRBV28 and J usage is TRBJ1-1; D unclear. There are 12 residues in the CDR3. The V gene lost 7 bases and the J gene lost 5 bases, with 11 bases spanning the gap. Per the germline V gene, CDR1 is MDHEN and CDR2 is SYDVKM. The CDR3 nucleotides read TGTGCCAGCACCCGGCTGTGGACTGAAGCTTTCTTT. This codes for CASTRLWTEAFF.

The chain links TRBV28 to TRBJ1-4; a possible D gene is TRBD1 (6 bases). Trimming left V 4 bases short and J 8 bases short, with 17 bases between. Germline-derived CDR1 and CDR2 are MDHEN and SYDVKM. This CDR3 spans 15 amino acids. The CDR3 DNA reads TGTGCCAGCAGTTACCCCGGGGGGCGTAGGGAAAAACTGTTTTTT. Translation gives CASSYPGGRREKLFF.

This rearrangement joins TRBV30 to TRBJ2-3; 7 bases map to TRBD2. The trim removed 5 bases at V and 5 bases at J, leaving 4 bases unmatched. The CDR3 has 12 residues. Germline assignment: CDR1 GTSNPN and CDR2 SVGIG (reference sequence). The DNA for the CDR3 is TGTGCCTGGGGGGAGGGGAGAGATACGCAGTATTTT. Translating gives CAWGEGRDTQYF. Complete variable domain (other parts from reference TRBV30 and TRBJ2-3): SQTIHQWPATLVQPVGSPLSLECTVEGTSNPNLYWYRQAAGRGLQLLFYSVGIGQISSEVPQNLSASRPQDRQFILSSKKLLLSDSGFYLCAWGEGRDTQYFGPGTRLTVL.

V and J are TRBV11-3 and TRBJ2-5, with D unclear. Germline V gene data show CDR1 as SGHNT and CDR2 as YENEEA. The CDR3 contains 14 residues. V lost 1 base to trimming and J lost 5 bases, with 11 bases between them. CDR3 region: CASSLGGSRETQYF. The CDR3 coding sequence is TGTGCCAGCAGCTTAGGGGGTAGCCGGGAGACCCAGTACTTC.

The rearrangement uses TRBV7-2 and TRBJ2-7, with D possibly being TRBD1 or TRBD2 (5 bases each). The CDR3 consists of 16 residues. Germline CDR1 reads SGHTA; CDR2 reads FQGNSA. Trimming cost V 3 bases and J 2 bases, with 17 bases left between them. The CDR3 sequence is CASSLGVGLAPYEQYF. The CDR3 DNA sequence: TGTGCCAGCAGCTTGGGGGTCGGGCTTGCGCCCTACGAGCAGTACTTC.

V is TRBV5-4 and J is TRBJ2-3; D gene unclear. In germline, CDR1 is SGHNT, CDR2 YYREEE (reference sequence). The CDR3 has 16 amino acids. V was trimmed by 4 bases and J by 2 bases, leaving 17 bases between them. Here the CDR3 reads CASSNLFEDSTDTQYF. In DNA, the CDR3 is TGTGCCAGCAGCAACCTCTTTGAAGATTCCACAGATACGCAGTATTTT.

This clone was recorded a few times. The rearrangement links TRBV15 to TRBJ1-5; D perhaps matches TRBD1 (5 bases). The CDR3 consists of 14 residues. Trimming left V 1 base short and J 4 bases short, with 8 bases between. Germline loops: CDR1 LNHNV, CDR2 YYDKDF (reference sequence). The CDR3 spells CATSRAGGNQPQHF. The CDR3 DNA reads TGTGCCACCAGCAGAGCGGGGGGAAATCAGCCCCAGCATTTT.

V and J are TRBV13 and TRBJ1-5, with unresolved D. This CDR3 is 12 amino acids long. Per germline, CDR1 PRHDT and CDR2 FYEKMQ (reference sequence). The ends were cut back, 4 bases at V and 12 bases at J, with 13 bases in the middle. The CDR3 reads CASSSQRGSQHF. The CDR3 DNA follows: TGTGCCAGCAGCTCCCAACGGGGAAGCCAGCATTTT. Complete variable domain (other parts from reference TRBV13 and TRBJ1-5): AAGVIQSPRHLIKEKRETATLKCYPIPRHDTVYWYQQGPGQDPQFLISFYEKMQSDKGSIPDRFSAQQFSDYHSELNMSSLELGDSALYFCASSSQRGSQHFGDGTRLSIL.

The chain links TRBV11-3 to TRBJ1-1; D gene ambiguous. Germline V lookup: CDR1 SGHNT, CDR2 YENEEA. The CDR3 length is 12 residues. V was trimmed by 4 bases and J by 5 bases, leaving 8 bases between them. The CDR3 spells CASSSRITEAFF. CDR3 in DNA: TGTGCCAGCAGCTCCAGGATTACTGAAGCTTTCTTT.

The J gene is TRBJ1-1, the V gene TRBV20-1, with a tentative D call TRBD1 (6 bases). The V gene's germline CDR1 is DFQATT and CDR2 SNEGSKA (reference sequence). Trimming took 5 bases from V and 5 from J, leaving 9 bases between them. This CDR3 contains 11 residues. CDR3: CSAHRDTEAFF. In DNA form, the CDR3 reads TGCAGTGCTCACAGGGATACTGAAGCTTTCTTT.

The CDR3 loop is CASSYAQGTEAFF. Here the CDR3 DNA reads TGTGCCAGCAGTTACGCACAGGGGACTGAAGCTTTCTTT. The V and J genes are TRBV6-5 and TRBJ1-1; 7 nucleotides match TRBD1. Germline CDR1 is MNHEY and CDR2 is SVGAGI. This CDR3 has 13 residues. After removal of 2 bases from V and 5 bases from J, the junction contained 2 bases not matched to a gene.

A single count supports this clone. DNA of the CDR3: TGTGCCAGCAGCTTGGCCTCGCAGTCGTTCGTAAACACCATATATTTT. Translation gives CASSLASQSFVNTIYF. The chain carries TRBV5-5 and TRBJ1-3; D gene uncertain. V was clipped by 0 bases and J by 6 bases, with 16 bases between them. The CDR3 is 16 residues long. Germline V gene lookup returns CDR1 SGHKS and CDR2 YYEKEE (reference sequence).

This sequence joins TRBV7-2 and TRBJ1-6, with 9 bases fitting TRBD1. CDR1 is SGHTA and CDR2 is FQGNSA in the germline V gene. V was clipped by 5 bases and J by 7 bases; unmatched bases: 6. CDR3 length: 15 amino acids. The CDR3 bases are TGTGCCAGCAGCCTACGGACAGGGGTCAATTCACCCCTCCACTTT. Residues: CASSLRTGVNSPLHF.

The chain carries TRBV28 and TRBJ1-1, with 7 bases that match TRBD1. Germline values: CDR1 MDHEN, CDR2 SYDVKM. There are 14 residues in the CDR3. V was pared by 3 bases and J by 1 base, with 2 bases of the junction left unmatched. The CDR3 region is CASSFNRGNTEAFF. The CDR3 nucleotides are TGTGCCAGCAGTTTCAACAGGGGGAACACTGAAGCTTTCTTT.

This chain connects TRBV7-2 to TRBJ2-2; the D gene is possibly TRBD1 (6 bases). This CDR3 comprises 15 residues. Germline V gene sequence: CDR1 SGHTA, CDR2 FQGNSA. V dropped 5 bases and J dropped 5 bases, with 15 bases sitting between them. The chain's CDR3 is CASSPSGQGTGELFF. CDR3 nucleotide sequence: TGTGCCAGCAGCCCGTCGGGGCAGGGGACCGGGGAGCTGTTTTTT.

The chain carries TRBV12-3 or TRBV12-4 and TRBJ1-2, with no clear D. The CDR3 extends over 11 amino acids. V shed 3 bases and J shed 7 bases, with 6 bases lying between them. CDR3 protein: CASSFVLGYTF. CDR3 sequence (DNA): TGTGCCAGCAGTTTTGTTCTTGGCTACACCTTC.

The CDR3: CASSTQMGPHYGYTF. The CDR3, as DNA: TGTGCCAGTAGTACCCAAATGGGGCCCCACTATGGCTACACCTTC. V and J are TRBV19 and TRBJ1-2; possibly TRBD1 for D (5 bases). Trimming left V 4 bases short and J 3 bases short, with 15 bases between. The germline V gene encodes CDR1 LNHDA and CDR2 SQIVND (reference sequence). The CDR3 loop spans 15 amino acids.

The rearrangement uses TRBV6-5 and TRBJ1-3, with D possibly being TRBD1 (5 bases). The CDR3 length is 15 residues. V gave up 2 bases and J gave up 0 bases, with 8 bases separating them. Looked up from germline, CDR1 is MNHEY and CDR2 is SVGAGI. DNA of the CDR3: TGTGCCAGCAGTTACACAGGCGCCTCTGGAAACACCATATATTTT. This sequence encodes CASSYTGASGNTIYF.

The chain employs TRBV7-2 and TRBJ2-7; 8 bases match TRBD2. CDR3 length: 13 residues. Looked up from germline, CDR1 is SGHTA and CDR2 is FQGNSA. V was clipped by 8 bases and J by 3 bases; unmatched bases: 6. CDR3 sequence: CASGQRELYEQYF. CDR3 DNA: TGTGCCAGCGGTCAGCGGGAGCTCTACGAGCAGTACTTC.

The chain links TRBV5-1 to TRBJ1-3, with a tentative D call TRBD1 (5 bases). Trimming pared 1 base from V and 1 base from J, leaving 12 bases between. This CDR3 spans 16 amino acids. Looked up from germline, CDR1 is SGHRS and CDR2 is YFSETQ. The CDR3 protein is CASSLWGGDSGNTIYF. The CDR3 bases are TGCGCCAGCAGCTTGTGGGGGGGAGATTCTGGAAACACCATATATTTT.

The rearrangement links TRBV9 to TRBJ2-7; no definite D call. The CDR3 totals 14 residues. Trimming removed 0 bases from V and 2 bases from J, with 9 bases in between. Germline V gene lookup returns CDR1 SGDLS and CDR2 YYNGEE. The CDR3 here is CASSVATSAYEQYF. The CDR3 region has the DNA TGTGCCAGCAGCGTAGCTACGAGTGCCTACGAGCAGTACTTC.